The rows below give T cell receptor beta chains drawn from one sample of a study of cytomegalovirus exposure and HLA in healthy donors. Data came from immunoSEQ multiplex PCR; TCRdb stores just in-frame clones and leaves some out. Here the sample spans roughly 190,000 clones, roughly 86% being singletons. The sequenced material came from PBMCs. These receptors were obtained from a man aged 25 to 40 in good health and CMV-seropositive. Both conserved end residues are part of each CDR3. The order of the fields is J gene, D gene, V gene, clone size, CDR3 protein, CDR3 DNA. A D gene is named only where the DNA matches it firmly. Expanded clones get a size class; other rows say once, few or many, or leave the size out.

>TRBJ1-5|.|TRBV7-2|.
CASSPGQNNQPQHF
TGTGCCAGCAGCCCTGGACAGAACAATCAGCCCCAGCATTTT
>TRBJ2-7|.|TRBV18|.
CASSPMASAPYPEQYF
TGTGCCAGCTCACCAATGGCTAGCGCACCCTATCCCGAGCAGTACTTC
>TRBJ2-7|.|TRBV19|few
CASSSQTGTGYEQYF
TGTGCCAGTAGTTCCCAGACCGGGACTGGCTACGAGCAGTACTTC
>TRBJ1-6|.|TRBV6-6|.
CASSSPREGNSPLHF
TGTGCCAGCAGTTCACCCAGGGAAGGCAATTCACCCCTCCACTTT
>TRBJ2-7|TRBD1|TRBV27|.
CASSLSFQGVYEQYF
TGTGCCAGCAGTTTATCCTTTCAGGGGGTCTACGAGCAGTACTTC
>TRBJ1-1|TRBD1|TRBV5-4|.
CASSLVGRGLSTEAFF
TGTGCCAGCAGCTTGGTAGGCAGGGGGCTTAGCACTGAAGCTTTCTTT
>TRBJ2-7|.|TRBV7-2|.
CASSPTGVSHEQYF
TGTGCCAGCAGCCCGACGGGGGTGTCCCACGAGCAGTACTTC
>TRBJ2-1|TRBD1|TRBV28|once
CASSLIRGQVSYNEQFF
TGTGCCAGCAGTCTAATCAGGGGACAGGTATCTTACAATGAGCAGTTCTTC
>TRBJ1-1|.|TRBV11-1|once
CASSPGRNTEAFF
TGTGCCAGCAGCCCCGGACGGAACACTGAAGCTTTCTTT
>TRBJ2-1|TRBD2|TRBV11-3|.
CASSRRGSSGSGVFF
TGTGCCAGCAGTCGTAGAGGGTCTAGCGGGAGTGGGGTATTCTTC